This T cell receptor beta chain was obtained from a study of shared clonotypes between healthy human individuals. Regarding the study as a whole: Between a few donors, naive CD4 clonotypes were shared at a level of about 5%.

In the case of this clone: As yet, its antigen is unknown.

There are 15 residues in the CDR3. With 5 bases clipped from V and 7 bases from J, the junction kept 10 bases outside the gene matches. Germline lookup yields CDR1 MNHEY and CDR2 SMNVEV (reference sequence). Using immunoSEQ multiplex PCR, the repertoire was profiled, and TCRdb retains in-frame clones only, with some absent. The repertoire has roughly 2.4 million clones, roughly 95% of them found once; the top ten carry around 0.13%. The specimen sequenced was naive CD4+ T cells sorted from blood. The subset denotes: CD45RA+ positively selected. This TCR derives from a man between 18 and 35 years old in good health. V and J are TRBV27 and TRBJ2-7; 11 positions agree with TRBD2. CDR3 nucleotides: TGTGCCAGCAGTACGACCGGACTAGCGGGTCGGGAGCAGTACTTC. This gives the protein CASSTTGLAGREQYF.